Presented here are 21 T cell receptor beta chains from one specimen sequenced in a study of control samples from healthy donors and cancer patients. This table comes from immunoSEQ multiplex PCR, and its TCRdb copy is limited to in-frame clones, with some not included. The sample lists more than 85,000 clones, approximately 87% occurring once. Sequencing was performed on PBMCs. The source is an older woman with lung cancer.

The chain recombines TRBV30 with TRBJ2-1; 8 nucleotides agree with TRBD2. This CDR3 comprises 14 residues. V shed 3 bases, J shed 5 bases, and the junction held 6 bases outside the gene matches. The germline CDR1 and CDR2 sequences are GTSNPN and SVGIG (reference sequence). The CDR3 bases are TGTGCCTGGAGCCGGGTACTAGCGGACAATGAGCAGTTCTTC. Its protein is CAWSRVLADNEQFF.

The sample holds one count of this clone. The V and J genes are TRBV24-1 and TRBJ2-5; the D is unclear. The CDR3 has 12 amino acids. Deletions cut 6 bases from V and 4 bases from J, with 8 bases between. Per germline, CDR1 KGHDR and CDR2 SFDVKD. CDR3 nucleotides: TGTGCCACCAGTCCAACGGGAGAGACCCAGTACTTC. Translated, it gives CATSPTGETQYF.

This chain joins TRBV7-9 and TRBJ2-3; D remains unclear. The V end was cut by 2 bases, the J end by 0 bases, with 6 bases between. The CDR3 runs to 14 residues. The V gene's germline CDR1 is SEHNR and CDR2 FQNEAQ (reference sequence). The CDR3 bases are TGTGCCAGCAGCTTATCCATTAGCACAGATACGCAGTATTTT. Protein sequence: CASSLSISTDTQYF.

This clone was recorded a few times. The chain couples TRBV11-3 to TRBJ2-5, with D perhaps matching TRBD1 or TRBD2 (8 bases each). The CDR3 totals 18 residues. Germline V CDR1 and CDR2: SGHNT, YENEEA. V was trimmed by 5 bases and J by 2 bases, leaving 24 bases between them. DNA of the CDR3: TGTGCCAGCAGCACGACAGGGGCGGTAGCGGGAATTCAAGAGACCCAGTACTTC. Its translation: CASSTTGAVAGIQETQYF.

The rearrangement uses TRBV5-1 and TRBJ2-1, with 10 bases lining up with TRBD2. V trimming: 1 base; J trimming: 7 bases; junction bases outside the gene matches: 17. The CDR3 sequence is 19 residues long. Germline V gene data show CDR1 as SGHRS and CDR2 as YFSETQ. CDR3 amino acids: CASSLLQRGGRSYNNEQFF. The CDR3, as DNA: TGCGCCAGCAGCTTGTTGCAGCGGGGGGGACGTAGCTACAATAATGAGCAGTTCTTC.

A few counts support this clone. The rearrangement uses TRBV19 and TRBJ2-2; 7 positions agree with TRBD1. The J segment lost 2 bases and the V segment lost 7 bases, leaving 7 bases of the junction unmatched. The CDR3 contains 15 residues. Germline CDR1 and CDR2: LNHDA and SQIVND (reference sequence). This CDR3 reads CASTTGTANTGELFF. The CDR3 DNA sequence: TGTGCCAGTACAACCGGGACAGCCAACACCGGGGAGCTGTTTTTT.

V usage is TRBV5-4 and J usage is TRBJ2-2; 7 positions match TRBD1. Unmatched junction bases numbered 9, after V lost 1 base and J lost 0 bases. The germline V gene encodes CDR1 SGHNT and CDR2 YYREEE (reference sequence). The CDR3 contains 18 residues. The CDR3 sequence: CASSLKIGTDANTGELFF. CDR3 nucleotides: TGTGCCAGCAGCTTGAAAATAGGGACAGACGCGAACACCGGGGAGCTGTTTTTT. Filled out from reference TRBV5-4 and TRBJ2-2, the complete variable domain reads ETGVTQSPTHLIKTRGQQVTLRCSSQSGHNTVSWYQQALGQGPQFIFQYYREEENGRGNFPPRFSGLQFPNYSSELNVNALELDDSALYLCASSLKIGTDANTGELFFGEGSRLTVL.

The chain has TRBV5-1 and TRBJ2-7; 10 nucleotides agree with TRBD2. The germline gives CDR1 SGHRS, CDR2 YFSETQ. Unmatched junction bases numbered 7, after V lost 0 bases and J lost 4 bases. The CDR3 loop spans 16 amino acids. DNA of the CDR3: TGCGCCAGCAGCTTGGAACTAGCGGGACTAGGTTACGAGCAGTACTTC. Protein sequence: CASSLELAGLGYEQYF.

The CDR3 nucleotides are TGTGCCAGTAGTTCCAACGCAGGGCTTTATGGCTACACCTTC. As protein: CASSSNAGLYGYTF. The V gene is TRBV19, the J gene TRBJ1-2; a possible D gene is TRBD1 (5 bases). This CDR3 contains 14 residues. The germline CDR1 and CDR2 sequences are LNHDA and SQIVND (reference sequence). V gave up 5 bases and J gave up 5 bases, with 15 bases separating them.

The chain carries TRBV5-1 and TRBJ2-1; D uncertain. This CDR3 has 12 amino acids. Trimming took off 5 bases at V and 6 bases at J, with 9 bases between the two ends. Germline V gives CDR1 SGHRS, CDR2 YFSETQ. The CDR3 nucleotides read TGCGCCAGCAGTAGTCAGACCAATGAGCAGTTCTTC. Encoded protein: CASSSQTNEQFF.

The genes are TRBV19 and TRBJ2-7; no clear D gene. This CDR3 region has 13 residues. CDR1 and CDR2 (germline): LNHDA, SQIVND (reference sequence). Trimming took 6 bases from V and 7 from J, leaving 16 bases between them. The CDR3 coding sequence is TGTGCCAGTAGCTCAGTGAGGTTGGGAGAGCAGTACTTC. This translates into CASSSVRLGEQYF.

The V and J genes are TRBV25-1 and TRBJ1-1, with 7 bases aligning to TRBD1. Per the germline V gene, CDR1 is MGHDK and CDR2 is SYGVNS. Unmatched junction bases numbered 13, after V lost 8 bases and J lost 4 bases. The CDR3 sequence is 15 residues long. The CDR3 here is CASFPKGTEGTEAFF. Here the CDR3 DNA reads TGTGCCAGCTTCCCTAAGGGGACAGAAGGCACTGAAGCTTTCTTT.

J is TRBJ2-2 and V is TRBV7-2, with 8 nucleotides matching TRBD2. Germline CDR1 and CDR2: SGHTA and FQGNSA. Losses at the gene ends were 4 bases for V and 3 bases for J; bases not matched to a gene: 7. The CDR3 has 16 residues. CDR3 residues: CASSSSAGADTGELFF. CDR3 bases: TGTGCCAGCAGCTCCTCAGCGGGAGCGGACACCGGGGAGCTGTTTTTT. The variable domain in full, with the rest retrieved from reference TRBV7-2 and TRBJ2-2, is GAGVSQSPSNKVTEKGKDVELRCDPISGHTALYWYRQSLGQGLEFLIYFQGNSAPDKSGLPSDRFSAERTGGSVSTLTIQRTQQEDSAVYLCASSSSAGADTGELFFGEGSRLTVL.

In its sample, this clone was seen once. V is TRBV27 and J is TRBJ1-1; no reliable D call. Between the trimmed V and J ends, which lost 10 bases and 4 bases, there was a span of 16 bases. The CDR3 sequence is 13 residues long. Germline V gene sequence: CDR1 MNHEY, CDR2 SMNVEV (reference sequence). CDR3 coding DNA: TGTGCCACCTCCAGGCTATCTGCCACTGAAGCTTTCTTT. Protein: CATSRLSATEAFF.

This clone was seen more than once but under ten times. The chain uses TRBV7-9 and TRBJ2-7; 7 positions agree with TRBD2. The CDR3 loop spans 15 amino acids. V shed 1 base, J shed 3 bases, and the junction held 6 bases outside the gene matches. Germline CDR1 is SEHNR and CDR2 is FQNEAQ (reference sequence). DNA of the CDR3: TGTGCCAGCAGCTTAGGCGGGGGTATCCTCTACGAGCAGTACTTC. Its translation: CASSLGGGILYEQYF.

The chain links TRBV6-5 to TRBJ1-2; TRBD1 agrees at 9 bases. This CDR3 contains 15 residues. CDR1 is MNHEY, CDR2 SVGAGI, per germline. After removal of 6 bases from V and 1 base from J, the junction contained 6 bases not matched to a gene. In nucleotides, the CDR3 is TGTGCCAGCAGGGACGGACAGGGGAGTAACTATGGCTACACCTTC. Protein product: CASRDGQGSNYGYTF.

V usage is TRBV2 and J usage is TRBJ1-2; TRBD1 matches 7 bases. The CDR3 totals 14 residues. The J segment lost 2 bases and the V segment lost 0 bases, leaving 0 bases of the junction unmatched. Germline lookup yields CDR1 SNHLY and CDR2 FYNNEI. The CDR3 reads CASSEAGGNYGYTF. CDR3 nucleotides: TGTGCCAGCAGTGAAGCAGGGGGCAACTATGGCTACACCTTC.

This chain joins TRBV5-4 and TRBJ2-2, with D tentatively TRBD1 or TRBD2 (5 bases each). The length of the CDR3 is 14 residues. CDR1 and CDR2 from the germline V gene are SGHNT and YYREEE (reference sequence). This chain's CDR3 is CASTGTSNTGELFF. For the CDR3, the DNA is TGTGCGAGTACCGGGACCTCGAACACCGGGGAGCTGTTTTTT.

The chain links TRBV12-3 or TRBV12-4 to TRBJ2-1; D unclear. V lost 7 bases, J lost 10 bases, and 17 bases lay in between. The CDR3 is 13 amino acids. This chain's CDR3 is CASTFLGYGEQFF. The CDR3 DNA sequence: TGTGCCAGCACCTTCCTGGGGTACGGGGAGCAGTTCTTC.

This rearrangement joins TRBV9 to TRBJ1-3; maybe TRBD1 (5 bases). V lost 2 bases and J 1 base, leaving 13 bases between the germline ends. The CDR3 loop spans 16 amino acids. Looked up from germline, CDR1 is SGDLS and CDR2 is YYNGEE. For the CDR3, the DNA is TGTGCCAGCAGCGTGTACCTCGAGGGGTCTGGAAACACCATATATTTT. This codes for CASSVYLEGSGNTIYF. The variable domain in full, with the rest retrieved from reference TRBV9 and TRBJ1-3, is DSGVTQTPKHLITATGQRVTLRCSPRSGDLSVYWYQQSLDQGLQFLIQYYNGEERAKGNILERFSAQQFPDLHSELNLSSLELGDSALYFCASSVYLEGSGNTIYFGEGSWLTVV.

The V gene is TRBV6-2 or TRBV6-3, the J gene TRBJ2-5, with D unresolved. The germline gives CDR1 MNHEY, CDR2 SVGEGT. CDR3 length: 14 residues. Trimming cost V 2 bases and J 1 base, with 8 bases left between them. The CDR3 loop reads CASSYLSLQETQYF. Written as DNA, the CDR3 is TGTGCCAGCAGTTACCTTTCCCTCCAAGAGACCCAGTACTTC.